The 7 T cell receptor beta chains listed next were all sequenced from one sample in a study of T cells after yellow fever vaccination. TCRdb itself ran the 5' RACE reads through MiXCR, one entry per CDR3 protein. The table lists some 420,000 distinct CDR3 sequences, roughly a sixth of them singletons. This specimen was PBMCs, taken before the yellow fever booster vaccination. All receptors come from a man younger than 35 who received the YFV17D yellow fever vaccine.

The chain joins TRBV5-1 to TRBJ1-1; 8 bases align to TRBD1. The length of the CDR3 is 14 residues. Germline V gene lookup returns CDR1 SGHRS and CDR2 YFSETQ. V lost 2 bases and J lost 4; bases outside the gene matches: 4. CDR3 loop: CASSFRGQGTEAFF. In DNA, the CDR3 is TGCGCCAGCAGCTTCCGCGGACAGGGCACTGAAGCTTTCTTT.

The V and J genes are TRBV7-9 and TRBJ2-4; D is tentatively TRBD1 or TRBD2 (5 bases each). The germline gives CDR1 SEHNR, CDR2 FQNEAQ (reference sequence). CDR3 size: 15 residues. The germline V and J ends were trimmed by 5 bases and 3 bases, with 14 bases remaining between them. The CDR3 DNA reads TGTGCCAGCAGCCGGGCTGAGGGGTACAAAAACATTCAGTACTTC. This sequence encodes CASSRAEGYKNIQYF.

This clonotype was seen at least ten times. The V gene is TRBV7-2, the J gene TRBJ2-3; the match to TRBD2 covers 11 bases. The length of the CDR3 is 15 residues. V shed 5 bases, J shed 5 bases, and the junction held 6 bases outside the gene matches. Germline V gene sequence: CDR1 SGHTA, CDR2 FQGNSA. CDR3 in DNA: TGTGCCAGCAGCACAGGGACTAGCGGTGGAGATACGCAGTATTTT. Translated, it gives CASSTGTSGGDTQYF.

The rearrangement uses TRBV4-3 and TRBJ1-4; D is unclear. The length of the CDR3 is 13 residues. V lost 1 base and J lost 5, with 5 bases in between. CDR1 LGHNA and CDR2 YSLEER come from the germline V gene. The CDR3 protein is CASSQVGNEKLFF. The CDR3 nucleotides read TGCGCCAGCAGCCAAGTGGGGAATGAAAAACTGTTTTTT.

This clonotype was picked up many times. The gene calls are TRBV6-5 and TRBJ1-1; 7 nucleotides line up with TRBD1. This CDR3 contains 17 residues. From germline, CDR1 is MNHEY and CDR2 SVGAGI. V lost 0 bases, J lost 3 bases, and 10 bases stayed unmatched. The CDR3: CASSYSGPQGVYTEAFF. CDR3 nucleotides: TGTGCCAGCAGTTACTCGGGCCCCCAGGGGGTATACACTGAAGCTTTCTTT.

V and J are TRBV3-1 and TRBJ1-3; D call uncertain. The CDR3 length is 15 residues. Germline V gene sequence: CDR1 LGHDT, CDR2 YNNKEL (reference sequence). V was pared by 4 bases and J by 1 base, with 11 bases between. This chain's CDR3 is CASSPSSGSGNTIYF. The CDR3 DNA follows: TGTGCCAGCAGCCCAAGCTCCGGGTCTGGAAACACCATATATTTT. Full variable domain (missing parts from reference TRBV3-1 and TRBJ1-3): DTAVSQTPKYLVTQMGNDKSIKCEQNLGHDTMYWYKQDSKKFLKIMFSYNNKELIINETVPNRFSPKSPDKAHLNLHINSLELGDSAVYFCASSPSSGSGNTIYFGEGSWLTVV.

This sequence joins TRBV19 and TRBJ2-5, with D possibly TRBD1 on 6 matching bases. Trimming stripped 9 bases from V and 2 bases from J, with 19 bases between. The CDR3 spans 15 residues. Germline V gene lookup returns CDR1 LNHDA and CDR2 SQIVND (reference sequence). CDR3 DNA: TGTGCCAGCCGATCGGGACAACGTTCGCAAGAGACCCAGTACTTC. It encodes CASRSGQRSQETQYF.